A single sample is the source of the 30 T cell receptor beta chains below, sequenced in a study of Ad26.COV2.S vaccination and SARS-CoV-2 variants (dated by TCRdb to the early 2020s). The library was produced with the immunoSEQ multiplex PCR assay. Entries here come from immuneACCESS through TCRdb and include only in-frame sequences with V and J called. Some clones fail to appear in such tables; in the studies checked, an unresolved V gene covers under half of the shortfall, and the cause of the remainder is unknown. This sample lists some 500,000 clones; roughly 87% were detected once. The ten largest clones take up about 2.5% of the sample. The intended sense of this specimen's treatment or condition label: roughly 19 received Ad26.COV2.S at low or high dose, single or two shots; roughly five received placebo; per-sample allocation not given. Repertoires of vaccine and placebo recipients were sequenced from samples taken on day 63 after the first injection.

The sample in question was peripheral blood, obtained in a trial of Ad26.COV2.S vaccine versus placebo. Receptors originate from a person between 18 and 65 years old who received the Ad26.COV2.S COVID-19 vaccine or a placebo.

This clone was counted once. This chain joins TRBV2 and TRBJ1-1, with D hard to call. The CDR3 loop spans 12 amino acids. The germline V gene encodes CDR1 SNHLY and CDR2 FYNNEI. V lost 2 bases and J 11 bases, leaving 12 bases between the germline ends. CDR3: CASSERGIRAFF. The CDR3 DNA is TGTGCCAGCAGTGAACGGGGTATAAGGGCTTTCTTT. The complete variable domain, with remaining parts taken from reference TRBV2 and TRBJ1-1, reads EPEVTQTPSHQVTQMGQEVILRCVPISNHLYFYWYRQILGQKVEFLVSFYNNEISEKSEIFDDQFSVERPDGSNFTLKIRSTKLEDSAMYFCASSERGIRAFFGQGTRLTVV.

The chain carries TRBV18 and TRBJ1-1; D is undetermined. Germline lookup yields CDR1 KGHSH and CDR2 LQKENI. CDR3 length: 14 residues. Trimming removed 2 bases from V and 4 bases from J, with 11 bases in between. For the CDR3, the DNA is TGTGCCAGCTCACCAGTCTTCAGCCTCACTGAAGCTTTCTTT. Its protein is CASSPVFSLTEAFF.

The chain has TRBV7-2 and TRBJ1-2; perhaps TRBD1 as D (5 bases). The V gene lost 0 bases and the J gene lost 3 bases, with 14 bases spanning the gap. This CDR3 is 16 amino acids long. Germline CDR1 reads SGHTA; CDR2 reads FQGNSA. CDR3 amino acids: CASSLAGAGDDYGYTF. CDR3 coding DNA: TGTGCCAGCAGCTTAGCAGGGGCTGGGGACGACTATGGCTACACCTTC.

V gene TRBV19 combines with J gene TRBJ1-1; 8 bases line up with TRBD1. V was pared by 5 bases and J by 4 bases, with 9 bases of the junction left unmatched. Germline V gives CDR1 LNHDA, CDR2 SQIVND (reference sequence). The CDR3 is 15 residues long. DNA of the CDR3: TGTGCCAGTAGTGTCACAGGGGGTGGGAGCACTGAAGCTTTCTTT. This encodes CASSVTGGGSTEAFF.

The chain recombines TRBV6-6 with TRBJ2-7, with D perhaps matching TRBD1 (5 bases). V lost 6 bases and J lost 2, with 11 bases in between. The V gene's germline CDR1 is MNHNY and CDR2 SVGAGI (reference sequence). This CDR3 contains 13 residues. DNA of the CDR3: TGTGCCAGCAGCCGACCAGGGACCTACGAGCAGTACGTC. Protein sequence: CASSRPGTYEQYV.

The rearrangement joins TRBV18 to TRBJ2-2; no firm D call. The CDR3 has 15 amino acids. V lost 5 bases to trimming and J lost 0 bases, with 10 bases between them. CDR1 KGHSH and CDR2 LQKENI come from the germline V gene. CDR3 residues: CASSSPNTNTGELFF. The CDR3 DNA reads TGTGCCAGCTCATCCCCGAATACGAACACCGGGGAGCTGTTTTTT.

V usage is TRBV2 and J usage is TRBJ2-5, with a weak D call TRBD2 (5 bases). The length of the CDR3 is 12 residues. Germline values: CDR1 SNHLY, CDR2 FYNNEI. V was clipped by 8 bases and J by 3 bases, with 10 bases between them. CDR3 region: CASEAGEETQYF. DNA of the CDR3: TGTGCCAGCGAGGCGGGTGAAGAGACCCAGTACTTC.

The V and J genes are TRBV6-5 and TRBJ2-5; D not certain. Trimming cost V 4 bases and J 0 bases, with 9 bases left between them. The CDR3 runs 14 residues. Germline V gives CDR1 MNHEY, CDR2 SVGAGI. DNA of the CDR3: TGTGCCAGCAGTTTACAGCGCTACCAAGAGACCCAGTACTTC. It translates to CASSLQRYQETQYF.

V is TRBV28 and J is TRBJ2-4, with D perhaps matching TRBD2 (5 bases). With 5 bases removed from V and 3 bases from J, the gap between germline ends came to 8 bases. The length of the CDR3 is 13 residues. Germline V gives CDR1 MDHEN, CDR2 SYDVKM. CDR3 DNA: TGTGCCAGCAGTCTTCGGGACAAAAACATTCAGTACTTC. Its translation: CASSLRDKNIQYF. Filled out from reference TRBV28 and TRBJ2-4, the complete variable domain reads DVKVTQSSRYLVKRTGEKVFLECVQDMDHENMFWYRQDPGLGLRLIYFSYDVKMKEKGDIPEGYSVSREKKERFSLILESASTNQTSMYLCASSLRDKNIQYFGAGTRLSVL.

The V and J genes are TRBV7-2 and TRBJ2-2; TRBD2 aligns across 14 bases. The CDR3 length is 17 residues. Germline CDR1 and CDR2: SGHTA and FQGNSA. Trimming cost V 5 bases and J 5 bases; bases outside gene matches: 7. CDR3 region: CASSPTTSGGGTGELFF. For the CDR3, the DNA is TGTGCCAGCAGCCCCACGACTAGCGGGGGGGGGACCGGGGAGCTGTTTTTT.

The CDR3 DNA sequence: TGCGCCACCGGGTCCAGGACAGGGGGTTTCGCCGGGGAGCTGTTTTTT. Its translation is CATGSRTGGFAGELFF. V gene TRBV10-2 combines with J gene TRBJ2-2; 10 bases agree with TRBD1. CDR3 size: 16 residues. Germline-derived CDR1 and CDR2 are WSHSY and SAAADI. Germline trimming cut 10 bases from V and 6 bases from J; bases unmatched to any gene: 14.

V is TRBV5-4 and J is TRBJ2-3; possibly TRBD2 for D (5 bases). The CDR3 length is 15 residues. Germline CDR1 and CDR2: SGHNT and YYREEE (reference sequence). Trimming took off 5 bases at V and 1 base at J, with 14 bases between the two ends. Here the CDR3 DNA reads TGTGCCAGCAGAGCCCTCAGCGGCCGCACAGATACGCAGTATTTT. Translation: CASRALSGRTDTQYF.

The chain carries TRBV19 and TRBJ1-5; 9 bases line up with TRBD1. Germline V CDR1 and CDR2: LNHDA, SQIVND (reference sequence). The CDR3 runs 17 residues. Unmatched junction bases numbered 9, after V lost 4 bases and J lost 2 bases. The CDR3 bases are TGTGCCAGTAGTAAATGGACAGGGGAGTATGGCAATCAGCCCCAGCATTTT. This translates into CASSKWTGEYGNQPQHF. Based on the CDR3 plus reference TRBV19 and TRBJ1-5, the full variable domain is DGGITQSPKYLFRKEGQNVTLSCEQNLNHDAMYWYRQDPGQGLRLIYYSQIVNDFQKGDIAEGYSVSREKKESFPLTVTSAQKNPTAFYLCASSKWTGEYGNQPQHFGDGTRLSIL.

CDR3 bases: TGTGCCAGCAGTGACCAGGGTAGTGGAAACACCATATATTTT. It yields the protein CASSDQGSGNTIYF. The chain joins TRBV2 to TRBJ1-3; possibly TRBD1 for D (5 bases). V shed 3 bases and J shed 3 bases, with 9 bases lying between them. CDR1 and CDR2 from the germline V gene are SNHLY and FYNNEI. This CDR3 has 14 amino acids.

The rearrangement links TRBV7-3 to TRBJ2-1; D possibly corresponds to TRBD2 (6 bases). There are 13 residues in the CDR3. Trimming pared 1 base from V and 14 bases from J, leaving 15 bases between. The germline gives CDR1 SGHTA, CDR2 FQGTGA. The DNA for the CDR3 is TGTGCCAGCAGCTTAAGTTACGGGAGTTTAGAGTTCTTC. Protein: CASSLSYGSLEFF. Using reference TRBV7-3 and TRBJ2-1 for the parts outside the CDR3, the full variable domain is GAGVSQTPSNKVTEKGKYVELRCDPISGHTALYWYRQSLGQGPEFLIYFQGTGAADDSGLPNDRFFAVRPEGSVSTLKIQRTERGDSAVYLCASSLSYGSLEFFGPGTRLTVL.

Turning to this clone: Distinct nucleotide sequences in the sample also encode this CDR3. This CDR3 is CASSVVDEQFF. The CDR3 nucleotides read TGTGCCAGCAGTGTAGTCGATGAGCAGTTCTTC. The rearrangement uses TRBV2 and TRBJ2-1, with no clear D. Germline lookup yields CDR1 SNHLY and CDR2 FYNNEI. The germline V and J ends were trimmed by 4 bases and 8 bases, with 6 bases remaining between them. The CDR3 sequence is 11 residues long.

A few counts support this clone. The chain is built from TRBV9 and TRBJ2-5; maybe TRBD2 (5 bases). There are 15 residues in the CDR3. Germline loops: CDR1 SGDLS, CDR2 YYNGEE. Trimming removed 0 bases from V and 4 bases from J, with 13 bases in between. The CDR3 loop reads CASSVGGSGSETQYF. CDR3 in DNA: TGTGCCAGCAGCGTAGGAGGGAGTGGGTCAGAGACCCAGTACTTC.

The chain couples TRBV27 to TRBJ2-3; D may be TRBD2 (6 bases). Per the germline V gene, CDR1 is MNHEY and CDR2 is SMNVEV (reference sequence). V gave up 6 bases and J gave up 4 bases, with 17 bases separating them. This CDR3 is built from 15 residues. The CDR3 nucleotides are TGTGCCAGCAGGACGCGGGGTGCGGAGGCAGATACGCAGTATTTT. Translated, it gives CASRTRGAEADTQYF.

This clone occurred a few times. This rearrangement joins TRBV13 to TRBJ2-6; D gene uncertain. The CDR3 consists of 17 residues. From germline, CDR1 is PRHDT and CDR2 FYEKMQ (reference sequence). With 0 bases removed from V and 1 base from J, the gap between germline ends came to 10 bases. The CDR3 loop is CASSLGGLGSGANVLTF. The CDR3 bases are TGTGCCAGCAGCTTAGGAGGCCTCGGGTCTGGGGCCAACGTCCTGACTTTC. Looking up the rest from reference TRBV13 and TRBJ2-6 gives the full variable domain: AAGVIQSPRHLIKEKRETATLKCYPIPRHDTVYWYQQGPGQDPQFLISFYEKMQSDKGSIPDRFSAQQFSDYHSELNMSSLELGDSALYFCASSLGGLGSGANVLTFGAGSRLTVL.

The chain combines TRBV4-3 with TRBJ2-2; D possibly corresponds to TRBD1 (5 bases). There are 15 residues in the CDR3. V was pared by 0 bases and J by 5 bases, with 10 bases between. Germline V gene sequence: CDR1 LGHNA, CDR2 YSLEER. The CDR3: CASSQDRAGTGELFF. CDR3 DNA sequence: TGCGCCAGCAGCCAAGATAGGGCAGGGACCGGGGAGCTGTTTTTT.

This sequence joins TRBV11-2 and TRBJ1-1; D not resolved. In germline, CDR1 is SGHAT, CDR2 FQNNGV. This CDR3 spans 11 amino acids. Trimming took 1 base from V and 10 from J, leaving 7 bases between them. In DNA form, the CDR3 reads TGTGCCAGCAGCTTAGGGAGTACAGCTTTCTTT. Encoded protein: CASSLGSTAFF.

CDR3 protein: CASSVQGPGNTIYF. In nucleotides, the CDR3 is TGTGCCAGCAGTGTACAGGGACCTGGAAACACCATATATTTT. The V and J genes are TRBV2 and TRBJ1-3, with D perhaps TRBD1 (6 bases). V lost 4 bases and J lost 2, with 9 bases in between. Germline values: CDR1 SNHLY, CDR2 FYNNEI. The CDR3 contains 14 residues. The variable domain in full, completed from reference TRBV2 and TRBJ1-3, reads EPEVTQTPSHQVTQMGQEVILRCVPISNHLYFYWYRQILGQKVEFLVSFYNNEISEKSEIFDDQFSVERPDGSNFTLKIRSTKLEDSAMYFCASSVQGPGNTIYFGEGSWLTVV.

The chain combines TRBV21-1 with TRBJ1-3. TRBV21-1 is a pseudogene. CDR3 length equals 15 residues. The CDR3 sequence: CASSKALGQGNTIYF. The CDR3, as DNA: TGTGCCAGCAGCAAAGCATTAGGGCAGGGAAACACCATATATTTT.

V gene TRBV7-3 combines with J gene TRBJ2-6; D unclear. Trimming removed 3 bases from V and 3 bases from J, with 3 bases in between. CDR3 length equals 13 residues. CDR1 SGHTA and CDR2 FQGTGA come from the germline V gene. The CDR3 loop is CASSFGGANVLTF. In DNA form, the CDR3 reads TGTGCCAGCAGCTTCGGTGGGGCCAACGTCCTGACTTTC. The full variable domain, in which reference TRBV7-3 and TRBJ2-6 provide the parts outside the CDR3, is GAGVSQTPSNKVTEKGKYVELRCDPISGHTALYWYRQSLGQGPEFLIYFQGTGAADDSGLPNDRFFAVRPEGSVSTLKIQRTERGDSAVYLCASSFGGANVLTFGAGSRLTVL.

This clone was found once. The chain joins TRBV7-2 to TRBJ2-7; TRBD1 agrees at 7 bases. J gave up 2 bases and V 3 bases, and 7 bases lay outside the gene matches. CDR3 length: 15 residues. The V gene's germline CDR1 is SGHTA and CDR2 FQGNSA. This chain's CDR3 is CASSFRQGQTYEQYF. The CDR3 coding sequence is TGTGCCAGCAGCTTCCGACAGGGTCAAACCTACGAGCAGTACTTC.

This clone has a single count. This rearrangement joins TRBV3-1 (or the pseudogene TRBV3-2) to TRBJ2-7; TRBD2 aligns across 8 bases. The CDR3 covers 17 residues. Germline-derived CDR1 and CDR2 are LGHDT and YNNKEL (reference sequence). V shed 4 bases and J 4 bases; nucleotides not matched to a gene: 15. The CDR3, as DNA: TGTGCCAGCAGCCCTTCCCAGCGGGAGACTTGCCGTTACGAGCAGTACGTC. It encodes CASSPSQRETCRYEQYV.

The V and J genes are TRBV7-2 and TRBJ2-3, with 11 bases that match TRBD2. Trimming at V came to 2 bases and at J to 2 bases, leaving 6 bases not matched to a gene. This CDR3 contains 17 residues. CDR1 and CDR2 from the germline V gene are SGHTA and FQGNSA. CDR3 region: CASSLLTSGADTDTQYF. The DNA for the CDR3 is TGTGCCAGCAGCTTATTGACTAGCGGGGCCGACACAGATACGCAGTATTTT. The full variable domain, rest sourced from reference TRBV7-2 and TRBJ2-3, is GAGVSQSPSNKVTEKGKDVELRCDPISGHTALYWYRQSLGQGLEFLIYFQGNSAPDKSGLPSDRFSAERTGGSVSTLTIQRTQQEDSAVYLCASSLLTSGADTDTQYFGPGTRLTVL.

This chain links TRBV5-1 with TRBJ2-7; the D call may be TRBD1 or TRBD2 (5 bases each). Trimming pared 4 bases from V and 2 bases from J, leaving 13 bases between. Germline loops: CDR1 SGHRS, CDR2 YFSETQ. The CDR3 length is 14 residues. The CDR3 coding sequence is TGCGCCAGCAGCCAGGGACCGGCCCCCTACGAGCAGTACTTC. Residues: CASSQGPAPYEQYF.

V gene TRBV29-1 combines with J gene TRBJ1-4, with D perhaps matching TRBD1 (6 bases). Trimming took 1 base from V and 7 from J, leaving 10 bases between them. There are 13 residues in the CDR3. In germline, CDR1 is SQVTM, CDR2 ANQGSEA. CDR3 DNA: TGCAGCGTTGAAGTGGACAGACGTGAAAAACTGTTTTTT. Amino acids: CSVEVDRREKLFF.

This sequence joins TRBV18 and TRBJ1-4; D not certain. The CDR3 runs 15 residues. Between the trimmed V and J ends, which lost 3 bases and 0 bases, there was a span of 8 bases. Germline V gene lookup returns CDR1 KGHSH and CDR2 LQKENI. The CDR3 bases are TGTGCCAGCTCACCCAGCGCGGCAACTAATGAAAAACTGTTTTTT. It specifies CASSPSAATNEKLFF. Drawing the rest from reference TRBV18 and TRBJ1-4, the complete variable domain is NAGVMQNPRHLVRRRGQEARLRCSPMKGHSHVYWYRQLPEEGLKFMVYLQKENIIDESGMPKERFSAEFPKEGPSILRIQQVVRGDSAAYFCASSPSAATNEKLFFGSGTQLSVL.